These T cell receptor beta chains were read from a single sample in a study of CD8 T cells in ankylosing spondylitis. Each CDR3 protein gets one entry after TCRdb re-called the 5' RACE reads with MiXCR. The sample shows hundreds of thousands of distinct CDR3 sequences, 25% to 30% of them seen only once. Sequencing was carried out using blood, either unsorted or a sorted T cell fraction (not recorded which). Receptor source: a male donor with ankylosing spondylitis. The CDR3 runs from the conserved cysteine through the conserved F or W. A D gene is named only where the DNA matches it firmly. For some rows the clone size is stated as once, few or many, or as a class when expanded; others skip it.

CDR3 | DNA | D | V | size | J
CASSFARDGQPQHF | TGTGCCAGCAGTTTCGCTAGGGACGGTCAGCCCCAGCATTTT | NA | TRBV12-3/TRBV12-4 | few | TRBJ1-5
CASGTSGTTGELFF | TGTGCCAGCGGGACTAGCGGGACCACCGGGGAGCTGTTTTTT | TRBD2 | TRBV5-5 | NA | TRBJ2-2
CASSIAGPVSETQYF | TGCGCCAGCAGCATTGCCGGTCCTGTTTCTGAGACCCAGTACTTC | NA | TRBV5-1 | few | TRBJ2-5
CASSLVPTGAEAFF | TGTGCCAGCAGCTTAGTCCCGACAGGGGCTGAAGCTTTCTTT | TRBD1 | TRBV5-6 | few | TRBJ1-1
CASSLEKGSTDTQYF | TGTGCCAGCAGCTTAGAAAAGGGGAGCACAGATACGCAGTATTTT | NA | TRBV11-2 | NA | TRBJ2-3
CASSLRRTGAYNEQFF | TGTGCCAGCAGTTTACGGCGGACAGGGGCCTACAATGAGCAGTTCTTC | TRBD1 | TRBV7-8 | once | TRBJ2-1
CATSGGGTASTDTQYF | TGTGCCACCAGTGGAGGGGGGACCGCTAGCACAGATACGCAGTATTTT | NA | TRBV24-1 | few | TRBJ2-3
CATLRGGGSYNEQFF | TGCGCCACCCTTCGGGGCGGAGGCTCCTACAATGAGCAGTTCTTC | NA | TRBV5-1 | few | TRBJ2-1
CSARVGTSGEETQYF | TGCAGTGCTAGAGTGGGGACTAGCGGGGAAGAGACCCAGTACTTC | TRBD2 | TRBV20-1 | NA | TRBJ2-5
CASRAQGSSYNEQFF | TGTGCCAGTAGGGCACAGGGGAGCTCCTACAATGAGCAGTTCTTC | TRBD1 | TRBV19 | NA | TRBJ2-1
CSARDRKSSYNEQFF | TGCAGTGCTCGGGACAGGAAGAGCTCCTACAATGAGCAGTTCTTC | TRBD1 | TRBV20-1 | NA | TRBJ2-1
CSVEAAGTLSYEQYF | TGCAGCGTTGAAGCCGCCGGGACTCTCTCCTACGAGCAGTACTTC | NA | TRBV29-1 | NA | TRBJ2-7
CASGGGAETQYF | TGTGCCAGCGGGGGAGGGGCAGAGACCCAGTACTTC | TRBD2 | TRBV7-2 | NA | TRBJ2-5
CASRRRWAGEQETQYF | TGCGCCAGCAGGCGTAGGTGGGCCGGGGAGCAAGAGACCCAGTACTTC | NA | TRBV10-2 | NA | TRBJ2-5
CSAPSGRGATDTQYF | TGCAGTGCTCCTAGCGGGAGGGGCGCCACAGATACGCAGTATTTT | TRBD2 | TRBV20-1 | few | TRBJ2-3
CASRDQPGQIYEQYF | TGTGCCAGCAGGGACCAACCGGGACAGATATACGAGCAGTACTTC | TRBD1 | TRBV6-1 | NA | TRBJ2-7
CASSPTDSGANVLTF | TGCGCCAGCAGCCCGACGGACTCTGGGGCCAACGTCCTGACTTTC | NA | TRBV5-1 | NA | TRBJ2-6
CSAPNPGQGRNEQFF | TGCAGTGCTCCAAATCCGGGACAGGGTAGGAATGAGCAGTTCTTC | TRBD1 | TRBV20-1 | NA | TRBJ2-1
CASSKRDRGFNEQFF | TGTGCCAGCAGCAAAAGGGACAGGGGGTTTAATGAGCAGTTCTTC | NA | TRBV21-1 | NA | TRBJ2-1
CASGSTANTEAFF | TGTGCCAGCGGCTCGACCGCGAACACTGAAGCTTTCTTT | NA | TRBV2 | NA | TRBJ1-1
CASSFGGGGAKNIQYF | TGTGCCAGCAGCTTCGGCGGGGGTGGGGCCAAAAACATTCAGTACTTC | TRBD2 | TRBV5-6 | NA | TRBJ2-4
CSASGEVNTEAFF | TGCAGTGCTAGCGGCGAGGTTAACACTGAAGCTTTCTTT | NA | TRBV20-1 | NA | TRBJ1-1
CASRETRNPGWGVEQYF | TGTGCCAGCAGGGAAACGAGGAACCCAGGCTGGGGAGTCGAGCAGTACTTC | NA | TRBV2 | NA | TRBJ2-7
CASSREWGRDQPQHF | TGTGCCAGCAGCAGGGAATGGGGAAGAGATCAGCCCCAGCATTTT | NA | TRBV3-1 | few | TRBJ1-5
CASRPQGGDTGELFF | TGTGCCAGCAGGCCCCAGGGGGGCGACACCGGGGAGCTGTTTTTT | NA | TRBV2 | NA | TRBJ2-2
CASSSQALNSPLHF | TGTGCCAGCAGCTCGCAGGCCCTGAATTCACCCCTCCACTTT | NA | TRBV11-3 | few | TRBJ1-6
CASSPLGASEILNYGYTF | TGTGCCAGCAGCCCGCTAGGGGCGTCGGAAATCCTTAACTATGGCTACACCTTC | NA | TRBV11-2 | few | TRBJ1-2
CASSLPSGGKNEKLFF | TGCGCCAGCAGCTTGCCATCCGGGGGGAAGAATGAAAAACTGTTTTTT | NA | TRBV5-1 | few | TRBJ1-4
CASSMGQVQETQYF | TGTGCCAGCAGCATGGGACAGGTCCAAGAGACCCAGTACTTC | TRBD1 | TRBV7-7 | NA | TRBJ2-5
CATSDLVGTGTNEQFF | TGTGCCACCAGTGATTTAGTTGGGACAGGGACAAATGAGCAGTTCTTC | TRBD1 | TRBV24-1 | NA | TRBJ2-1
CSSLDGDYVNEQFF | TGCAGCTCGTTAGACGGGGACTATGTAAATGAGCAGTTCTTC | TRBD2 | TRBV29-1 | few | TRBJ2-1
CSAEDRNYEQYF | TGCAGTGCCGAAGACAGGAACTACGAGCAGTACTTC | NA | TRBV20-1 | NA | TRBJ2-7
CSASRGLGTEAFF | TGCAGTGCTAGCAGGGGGCTTGGGACTGAAGCTTTCTTT | TRBD1 | TRBV20-1 | few | TRBJ1-1
CSARATAYSGRGTDTQYF | TGCAGTGCTAGAGCTACGGCGTATAGCGGGAGGGGCACAGATACGCAGTATTTT | TRBD2 | TRBV20-1 | NA | TRBJ2-3
CASSFEGRYNQPQHF | TGTGCCAGCAGTTTCGAGGGGCGGTACAATCAGCCCCAGCATTTT | NA | TRBV6-5 | NA | TRBJ1-5